These 16 T cell receptor beta chains share one sample of origin, sequenced in a study of graft-versus-host responses after intestinal transplantation. Method: immunoSEQ multiplex PCR; TCRdb's copy keeps in-frame clones and lacks some. The table lists roughly 97,000 clones, 90% to 95% of them singletons. These receptors' antigens are unknown. Sequencing used unstimulated CD4+ T cells sorted from spleen or lymph node cells, obtained before transplant. Receptor source: a human donor who was the organ donor for an intestinal transplant.

CDR3 residues: CAWSVRQGTYGYTF. In DNA, the CDR3 is TGTGCCTGGAGTGTACGGCAGGGCACCTATGGCTACACCTTC. This chain joins TRBV30 and TRBJ1-2; D is possibly TRBD1 (5 bases). The germline gives CDR1 GTSNPN, CDR2 SVGIG (reference sequence). The V end was cut by 0 bases, the J end by 4 bases, with 12 bases between. The CDR3 runs 14 residues.

This chain connects TRBV2 to TRBJ2-2; no definite D call. Per the germline V gene, CDR1 is SNHLY and CDR2 is FYNNEI. Trimming removed 2 bases from V and 7 bases from J, with 8 bases in between. The CDR3 totals 13 residues. CDR3 DNA sequence: TGTGCCAGCAGTGAAATAGCTGACGGGGAGCTGTTTTTT. This gives the protein CASSEIADGELFF.

The chain links TRBV4-2 to TRBJ2-5; 13 nucleotides line up with TRBD2. The CDR3 is made up of 15 amino acids. The V and J ends lost 5 bases and 3 bases, in that order; junction bases with no gene match: 3. Looked up from germline, CDR1 is LGHNA and CDR2 is YNFKEQ. CDR3 loop: CASSWTSGGKETQYF. The CDR3 DNA reads TGTGCCAGCAGCTGGACTAGCGGGGGAAAAGAGACCCAGTACTTC.

This clone was picked up one time. The rearrangement uses TRBV11-2 and TRBJ2-5; 11 positions match TRBD2. The CDR3 is 16 amino acids. J gave up 5 bases and V 7 bases, and 12 bases lay outside the gene matches. From germline, CDR1 is SGHAT and CDR2 FQNNGV. This CDR3 is CASTRIAGGPGETQYF. The CDR3 bases are TGTGCCAGCACACGGATAGCGGGGGGGCCGGGGGAGACCCAGTACTTC.

V gene TRBV7-3 combines with J gene TRBJ2-1, with 7 bases matching TRBD2. The length of the CDR3 is 13 residues. V lost 5 bases, J lost 10 bases, and 8 bases stayed unmatched. The germline V gene encodes CDR1 SGHTA and CDR2 FQGTGA. The CDR3 coding sequence is TGTGCCAGCAGCCCCTCGGTGGGGGGGGAGCAGTTCTTC. It is translated as CASSPSVGGEQFF.

V gene TRBV27 combines with J gene TRBJ2-1; TRBD2 matches 10 bases. The CDR3 consists of 13 residues. J gave up 10 bases and V 6 bases, and 6 bases lay outside the gene matches. Germline V CDR1 and CDR2: MNHEY, SMNVEV (reference sequence). This CDR3 is CASRLAGFGEQFF. The CDR3 coding sequence is TGTGCCAGCAGACTAGCGGGGTTCGGGGAGCAGTTCTTC.

V gene TRBV4-2 combines with J gene TRBJ1-5, with 8 bases aligning to TRBD1. Per germline, CDR1 LGHNA and CDR2 YNFKEQ. Trimming at V came to 0 bases and at J to 3 bases, leaving 10 bases not matched to a gene. The CDR3 consists of 18 residues. The CDR3 DNA reads as TGTGCCAGCAGCCAAGATTCGGGCAGGGGGCTATACAATCAGCCCCAGCATTTT. Translation gives CASSQDSGRGLYNQPQHF.

The chain combines TRBV9 with TRBJ1-6; D may be TRBD1 (6 bases). The CDR3 sequence is 15 residues long. The germline CDR1 and CDR2 sequences are SGDLS and YYNGEE. The V end was cut by 4 bases, the J end by 7 bases, with 15 bases between. The CDR3 spells CASSYRAGGNSPLHF. The CDR3 DNA reads TGTGCCAGCAGCTACAGGGCGGGCGGGAATTCACCCCTCCACTTT.

The J gene is TRBJ2-5, the V gene TRBV7-9, with a weak D call TRBD2 (5 bases). The CDR3 extends over 17 amino acids. Germline-derived CDR1 and CDR2 are SEHNR and FQNEAQ (reference sequence). Trimming removed 5 bases from V and 1 base from J, with 20 bases in between. CDR3 coding DNA: TGTGCCAGCAGCCTCGGGATGATGGCGGAGGCCCAAGAGACCCAGTACTTC. Translation gives CASSLGMMAEAQETQYF.

This chain links TRBV6-5 with TRBJ2-3, with D perhaps matching TRBD2 (6 bases). The germline CDR1 and CDR2 sequences are MNHEY and SVGAGI. Trimming pared 5 bases from V and 6 bases from J, leaving 18 bases between. The CDR3 contains 15 residues. This chain's CDR3 is CASSGGISFSDTQYF. CDR3 DNA sequence: TGTGCCAGCAGTGGGGGGATCTCATTTTCCGATACGCAGTATTTT.

The V and J genes are TRBV5-1 and TRBJ1-1, with TRBD1 as a possible D gene (5 bases). Germline V CDR1 and CDR2: SGHRS, YFSETQ. CDR3 length: 14 amino acids. The V end lost 7 bases, the J end lost 4 bases, and 17 bases lay between the germline ends. The CDR3: CASGPGKGITEAFF. The CDR3 DNA follows: TGCGCCAGCGGCCCTGGGAAGGGGATCACTGAAGCTTTCTTT.

The gene calls are TRBV4-1 and TRBJ1-2, with TRBD1 matching 9 bases. The V segment lost 0 bases and the J segment 0 bases; nucleotides outside the gene matches: 2. CDR1 and CDR2 from the germline V gene are MGHRA and YSYEKL. The CDR3 contains 16 residues. The DNA of the CDR3 is TGCGCCAGCAGCCAAGAGGGACAGGGAGCTAACTATGGCTACACCTTC. Translation: CASSQEGQGANYGYTF.

The chain has TRBV30 and TRBJ1-3; no firm D call. Between the trimmed V and J ends, which lost 2 bases and 4 bases, there was a span of 12 bases. CDR3 size: 14 residues. The germline gives CDR1 GTSNPN, CDR2 SVGIG (reference sequence). Written as DNA, the CDR3 is TGTGCCTGGAGTCAGGAACCCTCCGGAAACACCATATATTTT. Translated, it gives CAWSQEPSGNTIYF.

About this clone itself: At one boundary the junction diverges from the germline segment, which might be a read error. The rearrangement uses TRBV7-6 and TRBJ1-6; 7 positions agree with TRBD1. The CDR3 length is 16 residues. Looked up from germline, CDR1 is SGHVS and CDR2 is FNYEAQ. The CDR3 nucleotides read TGTACCAGCAGTCTTAGGACAGGCCCCCTGGGGTCACCCCTCCACTTT. Its protein product is CTSSLRTGPLGSPLHF.

This chain connects TRBV11-2 to TRBJ1-1, with D possibly matching TRBD1 (6 bases). This CDR3 has 14 residues. The V end lost 3 bases, the J end lost 0 bases, and 8 bases lay between the germline ends. CDR1 is SGHAT, CDR2 FQNNGV, per germline. In DNA, the CDR3 is TGTGCCAGCAGCTTTGGGGACATGAACACTGAAGCTTTCTTT. It yields the protein CASSFGDMNTEAFF.

The chain is built from TRBV5-1 and TRBJ2-3, with TRBD2 identical over 9 bases. The CDR3 loop spans 17 amino acids. Trimming removed 3 bases from V and 2 bases from J; junction bases left unmatched: 10. CDR1 and CDR2 (germline): SGHRS, YFSETQ. The CDR3 sequence: CASSSLAGSSFTDTQYF. CDR3 nucleotides: TGCGCCAGCAGCTCCCTAGCGGGGTCCTCCTTCACAGATACGCAGTATTTT.